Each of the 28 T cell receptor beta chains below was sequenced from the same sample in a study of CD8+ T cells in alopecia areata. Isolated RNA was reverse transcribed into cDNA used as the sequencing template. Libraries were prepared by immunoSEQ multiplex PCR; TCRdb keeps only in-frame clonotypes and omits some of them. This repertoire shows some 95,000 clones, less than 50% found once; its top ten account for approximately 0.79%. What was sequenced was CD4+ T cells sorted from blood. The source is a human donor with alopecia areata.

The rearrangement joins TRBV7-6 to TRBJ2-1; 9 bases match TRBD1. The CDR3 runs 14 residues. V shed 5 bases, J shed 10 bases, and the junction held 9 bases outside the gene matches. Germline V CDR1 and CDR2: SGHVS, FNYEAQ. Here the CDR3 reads CASSRINTGGEQFF. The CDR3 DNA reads TGTGCCAGCAGCCGAATAAATACAGGGGGCGAGCAGTTCTTC.

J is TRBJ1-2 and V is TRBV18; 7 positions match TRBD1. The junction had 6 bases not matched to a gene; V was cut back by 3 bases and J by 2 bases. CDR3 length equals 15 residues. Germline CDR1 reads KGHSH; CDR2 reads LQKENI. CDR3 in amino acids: CASSPRDRTNYGYTF. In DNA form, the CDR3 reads TGTGCCAGCTCACCCCGGGACAGAACAAACTATGGCTACACCTTC.

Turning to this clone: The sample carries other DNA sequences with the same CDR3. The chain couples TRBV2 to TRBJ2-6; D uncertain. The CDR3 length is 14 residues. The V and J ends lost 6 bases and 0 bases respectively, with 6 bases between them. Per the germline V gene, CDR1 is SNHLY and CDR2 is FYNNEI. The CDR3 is CASRSSSGANVLTF. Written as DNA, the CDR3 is TGTGCCAGCAGATCAAGCTCTGGGGCCAACGTCCTGACTTTC.

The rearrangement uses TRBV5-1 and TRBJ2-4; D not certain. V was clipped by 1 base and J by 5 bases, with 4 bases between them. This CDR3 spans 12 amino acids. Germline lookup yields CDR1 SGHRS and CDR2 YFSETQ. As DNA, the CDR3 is TGCGCCAGCAGCTTGCACGAAAACATTCAGTACTTC. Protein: CASSLHENIQYF.

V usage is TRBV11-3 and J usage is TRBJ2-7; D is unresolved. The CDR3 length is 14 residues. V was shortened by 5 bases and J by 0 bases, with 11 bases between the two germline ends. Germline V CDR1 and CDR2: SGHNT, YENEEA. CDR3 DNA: TGTGCCAGCAGCAAACGATCTAGCTCCTACGAGCAGTACTTC. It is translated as CASSKRSSSYEQYF.

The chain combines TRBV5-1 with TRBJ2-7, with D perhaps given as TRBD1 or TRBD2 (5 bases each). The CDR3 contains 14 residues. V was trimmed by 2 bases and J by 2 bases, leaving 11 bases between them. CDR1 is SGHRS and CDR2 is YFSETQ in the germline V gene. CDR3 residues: CASSFGDGAYEQYF. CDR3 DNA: TGCGCCAGCAGCTTCGGGGACGGAGCCTACGAGCAGTACTTC. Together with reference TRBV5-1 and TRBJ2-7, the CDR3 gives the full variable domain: KAGVTQTPRYLIKTRGQQVTLSCSPISGHRSVSWYQQTPGQGLQFLFEYFSETQRNKGNFPGRFSGRQFSNSRSEMNVSTLELGDSALYLCASSFGDGAYEQYFGPGTRLTVT.

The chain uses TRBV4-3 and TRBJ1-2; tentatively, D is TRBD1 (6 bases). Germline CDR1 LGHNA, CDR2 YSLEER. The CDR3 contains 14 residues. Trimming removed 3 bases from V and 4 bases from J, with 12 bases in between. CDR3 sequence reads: CASSQQGQTYGYTF. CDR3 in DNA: TGCGCCAGCAGCCAGCAAGGACAGACCTATGGCTACACCTTC.

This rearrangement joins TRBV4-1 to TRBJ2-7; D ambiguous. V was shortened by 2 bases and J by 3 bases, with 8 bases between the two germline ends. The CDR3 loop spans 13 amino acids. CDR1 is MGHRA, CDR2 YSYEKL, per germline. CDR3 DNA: TGCGCCAGCAGCCAACAGGTTGGCTACGAGCAGTACTTC. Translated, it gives CASSQQVGYEQYF.

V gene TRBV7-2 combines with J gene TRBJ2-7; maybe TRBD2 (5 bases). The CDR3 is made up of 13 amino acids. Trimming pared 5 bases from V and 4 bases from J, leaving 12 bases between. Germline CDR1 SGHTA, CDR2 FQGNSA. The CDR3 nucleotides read TGTGCCAGCAGCCTCAGGACTCGTTACGAGCAGTACTTC. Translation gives CASSLRTRYEQYF.

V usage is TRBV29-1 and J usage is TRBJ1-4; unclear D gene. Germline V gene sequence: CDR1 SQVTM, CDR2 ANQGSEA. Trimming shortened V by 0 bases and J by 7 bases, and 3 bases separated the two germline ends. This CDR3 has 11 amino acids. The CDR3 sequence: CSVEDREKLFF. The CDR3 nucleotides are TGCAGCGTTGAAGACCGTGAAAAACTGTTTTTT.

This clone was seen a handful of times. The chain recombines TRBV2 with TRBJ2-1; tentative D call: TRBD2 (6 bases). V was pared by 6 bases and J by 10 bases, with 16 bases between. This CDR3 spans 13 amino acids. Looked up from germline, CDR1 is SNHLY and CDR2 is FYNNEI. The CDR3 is CASSNTGVGEQFF. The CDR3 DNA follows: TGTGCCAGCAGCAATACGGGAGTAGGCGAGCAGTTCTTC.

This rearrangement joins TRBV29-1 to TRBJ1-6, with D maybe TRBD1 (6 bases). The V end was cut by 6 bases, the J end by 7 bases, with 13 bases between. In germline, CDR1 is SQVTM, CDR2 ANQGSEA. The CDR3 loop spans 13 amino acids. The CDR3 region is CSVEWGTNSPLHF. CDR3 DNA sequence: TGCAGCGTCGAATGGGGGACAAATTCACCCCTCCACTTT. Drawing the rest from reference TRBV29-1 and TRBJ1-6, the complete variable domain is SAVISQKPSRDICQRGTSLTIQCQVDSQVTMMFWYRQQPGQSLTLIATANQGSEATYESGFVIDKFPISRPNLTFSTLTVSNMSPEDSSIYLCSVEWGTNSPLHFGNGTRLTVT.

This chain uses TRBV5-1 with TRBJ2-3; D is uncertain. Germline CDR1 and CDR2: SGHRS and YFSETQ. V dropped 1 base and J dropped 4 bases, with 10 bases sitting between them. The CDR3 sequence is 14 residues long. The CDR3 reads CASSLTPSPDTQYF. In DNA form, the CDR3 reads TGCGCCAGCAGCTTGACCCCCAGCCCAGATACGCAGTATTTT.

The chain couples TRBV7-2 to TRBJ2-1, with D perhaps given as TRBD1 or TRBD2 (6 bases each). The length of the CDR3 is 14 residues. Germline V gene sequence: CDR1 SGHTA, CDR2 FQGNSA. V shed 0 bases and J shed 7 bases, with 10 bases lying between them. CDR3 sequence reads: CASSLAGGENEQFF. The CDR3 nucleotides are TGTGCCAGCAGCTTAGCGGGGGGCGAGAATGAGCAGTTCTTC.

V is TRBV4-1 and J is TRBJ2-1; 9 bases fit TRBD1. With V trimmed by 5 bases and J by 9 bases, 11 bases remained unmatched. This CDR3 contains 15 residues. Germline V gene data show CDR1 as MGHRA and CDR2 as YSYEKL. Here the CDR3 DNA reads TGCGCCAGCAGCGCCCGACAGGGGGAGGCCGGTGAGCAGTTCTTC. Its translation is CASSARQGEAGEQFF.

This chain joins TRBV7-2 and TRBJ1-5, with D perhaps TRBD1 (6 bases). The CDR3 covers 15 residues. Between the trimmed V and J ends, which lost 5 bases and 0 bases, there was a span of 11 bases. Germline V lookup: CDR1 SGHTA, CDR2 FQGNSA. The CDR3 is CASSPHRASNQPQHF. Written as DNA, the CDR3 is TGTGCCAGCAGCCCGCACAGGGCTAGCAATCAGCCCCAGCATTTT.

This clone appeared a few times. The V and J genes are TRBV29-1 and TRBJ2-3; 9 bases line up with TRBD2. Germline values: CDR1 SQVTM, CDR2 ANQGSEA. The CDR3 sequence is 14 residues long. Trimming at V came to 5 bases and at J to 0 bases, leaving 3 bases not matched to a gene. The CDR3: CSVRLAGSTDTQYF. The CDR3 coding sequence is TGCAGCGTTAGGCTAGCGGGGAGCACAGATACGCAGTATTTT.

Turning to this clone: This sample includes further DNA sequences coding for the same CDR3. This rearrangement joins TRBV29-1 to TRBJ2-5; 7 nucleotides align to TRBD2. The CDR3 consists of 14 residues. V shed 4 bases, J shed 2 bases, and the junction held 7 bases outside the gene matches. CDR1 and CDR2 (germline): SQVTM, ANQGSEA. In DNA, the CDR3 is TGCAGCGTTGTTATTGGCGGGAGTCAAGAGACCCAGTACTTC. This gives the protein CSVVIGGSQETQYF.

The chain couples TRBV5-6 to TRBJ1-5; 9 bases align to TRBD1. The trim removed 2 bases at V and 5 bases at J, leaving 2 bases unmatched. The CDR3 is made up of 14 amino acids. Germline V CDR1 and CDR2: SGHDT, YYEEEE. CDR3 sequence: CASSFWDRDQPQHF. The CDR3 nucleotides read TGTGCCAGCAGCTTTTGGGACAGGGATCAGCCCCAGCATTTT.

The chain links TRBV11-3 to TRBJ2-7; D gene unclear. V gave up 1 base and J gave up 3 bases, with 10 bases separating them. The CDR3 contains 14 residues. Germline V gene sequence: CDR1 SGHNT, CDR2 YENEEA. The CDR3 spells CASSLGVLSYEQYF. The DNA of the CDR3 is TGTGCCAGCAGCTTAGGGGTCCTGAGCTACGAGCAGTACTTC.

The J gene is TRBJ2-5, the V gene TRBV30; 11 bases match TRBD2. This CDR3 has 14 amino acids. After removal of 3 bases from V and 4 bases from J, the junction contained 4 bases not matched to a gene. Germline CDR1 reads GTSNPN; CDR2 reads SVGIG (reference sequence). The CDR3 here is CAWRVAGGRETQYF. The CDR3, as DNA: TGTGCCTGGAGGGTAGCGGGGGGGAGAGAGACCCAGTACTTC.

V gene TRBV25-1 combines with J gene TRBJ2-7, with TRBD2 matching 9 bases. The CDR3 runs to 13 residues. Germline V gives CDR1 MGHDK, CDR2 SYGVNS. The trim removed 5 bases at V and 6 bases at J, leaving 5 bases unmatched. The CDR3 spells CASSFSGSGEQYF. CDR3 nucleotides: TGTGCCAGCAGTTTTAGCGGGAGTGGCGAGCAGTACTTC.

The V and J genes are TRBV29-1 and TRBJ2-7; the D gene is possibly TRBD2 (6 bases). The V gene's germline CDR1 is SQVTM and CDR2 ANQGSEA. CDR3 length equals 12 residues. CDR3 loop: CGGTADRYEQYF. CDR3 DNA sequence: TGCGGCGGGACGGCAGACCGCTACGAGCAGTACTTC.

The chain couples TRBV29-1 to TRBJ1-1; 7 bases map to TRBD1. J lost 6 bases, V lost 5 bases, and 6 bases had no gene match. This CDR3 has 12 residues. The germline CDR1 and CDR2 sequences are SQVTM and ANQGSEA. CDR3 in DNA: TGCAGCGTTTCGACAGGGAAGCCTGAAGCTTTCTTT. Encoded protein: CSVSTGKPEAFF.

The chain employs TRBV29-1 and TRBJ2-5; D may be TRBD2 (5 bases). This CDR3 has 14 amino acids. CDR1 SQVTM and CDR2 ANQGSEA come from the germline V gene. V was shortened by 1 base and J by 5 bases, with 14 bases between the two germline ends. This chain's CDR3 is CSVEVRGSGETQYF. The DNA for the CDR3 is TGCAGCGTTGAAGTCCGGGGATCGGGGGAGACCCAGTACTTC.

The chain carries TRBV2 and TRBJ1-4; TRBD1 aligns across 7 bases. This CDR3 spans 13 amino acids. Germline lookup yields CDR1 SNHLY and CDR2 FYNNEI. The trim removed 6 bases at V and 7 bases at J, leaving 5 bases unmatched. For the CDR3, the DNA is TGTGCCAGCAGGGGGGACAGCGGTGAAAAACTGTTTTTT. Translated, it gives CASRGDSGEKLFF.

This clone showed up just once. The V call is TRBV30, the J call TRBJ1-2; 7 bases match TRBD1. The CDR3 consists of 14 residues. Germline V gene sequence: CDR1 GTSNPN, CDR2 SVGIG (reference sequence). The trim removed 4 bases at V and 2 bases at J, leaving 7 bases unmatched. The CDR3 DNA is TGTGCCTGGACCCGGACAGGAAGAAACTATGGCTACACCTTC. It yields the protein CAWTRTGRNYGYTF. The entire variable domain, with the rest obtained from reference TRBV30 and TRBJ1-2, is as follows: SQTIHQWPATLVQPVGSPLSLECTVEGTSNPNLYWYRQAAGRGLQLLFYSVGIGQISSEVPQNLSASRPQDRQFILSSKKLLLSDSGFYLCAWTRTGRNYGYTFGSGTRLTVV.

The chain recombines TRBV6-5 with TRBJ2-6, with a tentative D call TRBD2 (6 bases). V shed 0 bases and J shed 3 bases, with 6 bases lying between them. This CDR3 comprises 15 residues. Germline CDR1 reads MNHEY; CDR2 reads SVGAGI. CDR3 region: CASSYSGGGANVLTF. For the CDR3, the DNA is TGTGCCAGCAGTTACTCGGGAGGTGGGGCCAACGTCCTGACTTTC.